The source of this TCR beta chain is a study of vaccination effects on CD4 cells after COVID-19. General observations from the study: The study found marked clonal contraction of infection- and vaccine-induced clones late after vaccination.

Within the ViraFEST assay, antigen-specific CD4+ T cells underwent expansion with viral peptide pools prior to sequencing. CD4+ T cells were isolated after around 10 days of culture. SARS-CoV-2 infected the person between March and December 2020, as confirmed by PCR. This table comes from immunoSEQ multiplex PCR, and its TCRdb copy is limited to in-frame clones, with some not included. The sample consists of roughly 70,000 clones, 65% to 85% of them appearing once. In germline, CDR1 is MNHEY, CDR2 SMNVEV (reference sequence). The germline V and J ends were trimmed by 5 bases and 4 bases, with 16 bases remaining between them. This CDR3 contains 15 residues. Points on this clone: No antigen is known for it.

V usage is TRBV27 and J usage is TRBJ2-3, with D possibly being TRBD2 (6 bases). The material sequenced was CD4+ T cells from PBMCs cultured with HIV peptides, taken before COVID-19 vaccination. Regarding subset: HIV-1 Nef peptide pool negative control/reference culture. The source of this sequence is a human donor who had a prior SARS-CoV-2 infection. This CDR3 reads CASSPGGVYPDTQYF. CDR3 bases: TGTGCCAGCAGTCCCGGAGGGGTGTATCCAGATACGCAGTATTTT.